One sample yielded the 23 T cell receptor beta chains listed below, sequenced in a study of blood T cell repertoires in COVID-19 (dated by TCRdb to about 2020). The library relied on the immunoSEQ multiplex PCR assay. This immuneACCESS table, as held by TCRdb, lists in-frame sequences with V and J called but not all clones. Of the missing ones, under half trace to an unresolved V gene in checked studies; the others have no known cause. In this sample the table shows more than 100,000 clones, about nine tenths of which occur a single time. Roughly 30% of the sample is taken by the ten largest. The sample comprised peripheral blood. These receptor sequences come from a woman between 65 and 79 years old with acute or convalescent COVID-19.

This chain connects TRBV28 to TRBJ2-7; no clear D gene. The CDR3 runs 13 residues. From germline, CDR1 is MDHEN and CDR2 SYDVKM. Trimming removed 3 bases from V and 6 bases from J, with 12 bases in between. The CDR3 region is CASSFGPPVEQYF. CDR3 DNA: TGTGCCAGCAGTTTTGGGCCCCCCGTCGAGCAGTACTTC.

The chain recombines TRBV3-1 (or the pseudogene TRBV3-2) with TRBJ2-5, with a tentative D call TRBD1 (5 bases). V shed 3 bases and J shed 3 bases, with 8 bases lying between them. Germline V lookup: CDR1 LGHDT, CDR2 YNNKEL (reference sequence). The CDR3 contains 13 residues. The CDR3 DNA is TGTGCCAGCAGCCAGCAGGGTAAAGAGACCCAGTACTTC. This translates into CASSQQGKETQYF.

J is TRBJ2-5 and V is TRBV3-1 (or the pseudogene TRBV3-2); 10 bases are a match to TRBD1. The trim removed 2 bases at V and 5 bases at J, leaving 8 bases unmatched. The CDR3 runs to 16 residues. Germline CDR1 LGHDT, CDR2 YNNKEL (reference sequence). The DNA for the CDR3 is TGTGCCAGCAGCCAACCTTTTGGGACAGGGGAGGAGACCCAGTACTTC. Its translation is CASSQPFGTGEETQYF.

The V and J genes are TRBV28 and TRBJ2-5, with 8 bases lining up with TRBD2. Trimming at V came to 6 bases and at J to 2 bases, leaving 8 bases not matched to a gene. The CDR3 is 15 residues long. Germline assignment: CDR1 MDHEN and CDR2 SYDVKM. DNA for the CDR3: TGTGCCAGCAGCCCTACGAGCGGGGGACAAGAGACCCAGTACTTC. Translating it yields CASSPTSGGQETQYF. Full variable domain (missing parts from reference TRBV28 and TRBJ2-5): DVKVTQSSRYLVKRTGEKVFLECVQDMDHENMFWYRQDPGLGLRLIYFSYDVKMKEKGDIPEGYSVSREKKERFSLILESASTNQTSMYLCASSPTSGGQETQYFGPGTRLLVL.

The rearrangement joins TRBV7-2 to TRBJ2-3, with 11 bases fitting TRBD2. Germline lookup yields CDR1 SGHTA and CDR2 FQGNSA. The V and J ends lost 5 bases and 3 bases, in that order; junction bases with no gene match: 7. The CDR3 contains 16 residues. In DNA, the CDR3 is TGTGCCAGCAGCAAAGGGGGACTAGCGGATACAGATACGCAGTATTTT. This codes for CASSKGGLADTDTQYF.

This rearrangement joins TRBV28 to TRBJ1-5; D perhaps matches TRBD1 (6 bases). CDR3 length equals 13 residues. V lost 7 bases, J lost 2 bases, and 9 bases lay in between. Germline assignment: CDR1 MDHEN and CDR2 SYDVKM. The CDR3 region is CASNNRGNQPQHF. As DNA, the CDR3 is TGTGCCAGCAATAACAGGGGCAATCAGCCCCAGCATTTT.

The rearrangement joins TRBV28 to TRBJ1-2, with 9 bases that match TRBD1. V lost 7 bases and J lost 7; bases outside the gene matches: 4. This CDR3 is built from 12 residues. Germline V gene data show CDR1 as MDHEN and CDR2 as SYDVKM. The CDR3: CASNRGLGGYTF. The CDR3 nucleotides are TGTGCCAGCAACAGGGGGCTTGGTGGCTACACCTTC.

This sequence joins TRBV7-9 and TRBJ2-3, with 14 bases identical to TRBD2. This CDR3 comprises 15 residues. The germline gives CDR1 SEHNR, CDR2 FQNEAQ (reference sequence). J was trimmed by 14 bases and V by 4 bases; bases with no gene match: 11. CDR3 bases: TGTGCCAGCAGCTCACAAGGGACTAGCGGGGGCCCCCGGTATTTT. Amino acids: CASSSQGTSGGPRYF.

The chain recombines TRBV2 with TRBJ1-4; no firm D call. Germline assignment: CDR1 SNHLY and CDR2 FYNNEI. V dropped 5 bases and J dropped 4 bases, with 8 bases sitting between them. The CDR3 has 13 residues. The DNA of the CDR3 is TGTGCCAGCAGTTACCAGATTAATGAAAAACTGTTTTTT. Residues: CASSYQINEKLFF.

The V and J genes are TRBV5-1 and TRBJ2-3; D is ambiguous. The CDR3 is 12 amino acids. CDR1 and CDR2 (germline): SGHRS, YFSETQ. V was shortened by 0 bases and J by 6 bases, with 5 bases between the two germline ends. The CDR3, as DNA: TGCGCCAGCAGCTTGGAAGCGGATACGCAGTATTTT. Its protein product is CASSLEADTQYF.

This clone has more than one count but fewer than ten. The chain has TRBV4-1 and TRBJ1-5; 10 bases line up with TRBD1. CDR3 size: 15 residues. Losses at the gene ends were 4 bases for V and 4 bases for J; bases not matched to a gene: 4. Per the germline V gene, CDR1 is MGHRA and CDR2 is YSYEKL. CDR3 residues: CASSLRTGGNQPQHF. CDR3 nucleotides: TGCGCCAGCAGCCTCAGGACAGGGGGGAATCAGCCCCAGCATTTT.

The chain couples TRBV7-8 to TRBJ1-2, with a tentative D call TRBD1 (5 bases). The germline V gene has CDR1 SGHVS and CDR2 FQNEAQ. CDR3 size: 15 residues. V was clipped by 1 base and J by 4 bases, with 13 bases between them. The CDR3 loop is CASSLVVGLLYGYTF. The CDR3 nucleotides read TGTGCCAGCAGCTTAGTGGTGGGACTTCTCTATGGCTACACCTTC.

This rearrangement joins TRBV5-4 to TRBJ2-3, with no clear D. Per germline, CDR1 SGHNT and CDR2 YYREEE (reference sequence). Between the trimmed V and J ends, which lost 0 bases and 0 bases, there was a span of 8 bases. This CDR3 has 15 residues. The CDR3 sequence: CASSLASSSTDTQYF. The CDR3 DNA follows: TGTGCCAGCAGCTTGGCTTCCTCTAGCACAGATACGCAGTATTTT.

The rearrangement links TRBV20-1 to TRBJ1-3; 8 bases are shared with TRBD1. V lost 3 bases, J lost 2 bases, and 6 bases stayed unmatched. The CDR3 runs to 15 residues. Germline V CDR1 and CDR2: DFQATT, SNEGSKA (reference sequence). DNA of the CDR3: TGCAGTGCTAGTCAGGGGGCCGCGCCTGGAAACACCATATATTTT. Its protein is CSASQGAAPGNTIYF.

The chain's CDR3 is CASSTRGDLGTDTQYF. Written as DNA, the CDR3 is TGTGCCAGCAGCACCCGGGGGGACCTCGGCACAGATACGCAGTATTTT. The chain uses TRBV9 and TRBJ2-3, with 7 positions matching TRBD2. Germline loops: CDR1 SGDLS, CDR2 YYNGEE. Unmatched junction bases numbered 9, after V lost 4 bases and J lost 1 base. This CDR3 spans 16 amino acids. The full variable domain, with the rest looked up from reference TRBV9 and TRBJ2-3, is DSGVTQTPKHLITATGQRVTLRCSPRSGDLSVYWYQQSLDQGLQFLIQYYNGEERAKGNILERFSAQQFPDLHSELNLSSLELGDSALYFCASSTRGDLGTDTQYFGPGTRLTVL.

The rearrangement uses TRBV30 and TRBJ2-5; TRBD1 aligns across 7 bases. The germline CDR1 and CDR2 sequences are GTSNPN and SVGIG (reference sequence). The J segment lost 2 bases and the V segment lost 4 bases, leaving 7 bases of the junction unmatched. The CDR3 extends over 14 amino acids. The CDR3 DNA follows: TGTGCCTGGAAGCCAGGGACAGCACAAGAGACCCAGTACTTC. Protein sequence: CAWKPGTAQETQYF.

CDR3 region: CASSSPRQNTEAFF. Here the CDR3 DNA reads TGTGCCAGCAGTAGTCCGAGGCAGAACACTGAAGCTTTCTTT. The gene calls are TRBV6-6 and TRBJ1-1, with unresolved D. Trimming pared 5 bases from V and 1 base from J, leaving 11 bases between. The CDR3 has 14 residues. The germline V gene encodes CDR1 MNHNY and CDR2 SVGAGI (reference sequence).

The chain joins TRBV28 to TRBJ1-5; 7 bases agree with TRBD1. Trimming at V came to 3 bases and at J to 2 bases, leaving 7 bases not matched to a gene. The CDR3 runs 16 residues. Germline values: CDR1 MDHEN, CDR2 SYDVKM. In DNA, the CDR3 is TGTGCCAGCAGTTTGGGCCTACAGGGGCGCAATCAGCCCCAGCATTTT. It specifies CASSLGLQGRNQPQHF. Supplemented by reference TRBV28 and TRBJ1-5, the full variable domain reads DVKVTQSSRYLVKRTGEKVFLECVQDMDHENMFWYRQDPGLGLRLIYFSYDVKMKEKGDIPEGYSVSREKKERFSLILESASTNQTSMYLCASSLGLQGRNQPQHFGDGTRLSIL.

This sequence joins TRBV6-5 and TRBJ2-1; D remains ambiguous. CDR3 length: 15 amino acids. CDR1 and CDR2 from the germline V gene are MNHEY and SVGAGI. V was cut by 7 bases and J by 0 bases, with 13 bases left in between. This CDR3 reads CASTLQPSSYNEQFF. The CDR3, as DNA: TGTGCCAGCACCTTACAGCCGAGCTCCTACAATGAGCAGTTCTTC.

This chain joins TRBV11-2 and TRBJ2-1; D is unresolved. Germline-derived CDR1 and CDR2 are SGHAT and FQNNGV. Deletions cut 3 bases from V and 3 bases from J, with 6 bases between. This CDR3 region has 13 residues. The CDR3 DNA sequence: TGTGCCAGCAGCTTGGGCCACTACAATGAGCAGTTCTTC. It encodes CASSLGHYNEQFF.

This clone was recorded only once. CDR3 sequence reads: CASSLSAGSTDTQYF. The DNA of the CDR3 is TGTGCCAGCAGCTTATCAGCGGGGAGCACAGATACGCAGTATTTT. The chain couples TRBV7-3 to TRBJ2-3; 7 nucleotides align to TRBD2. Per germline, CDR1 SGHTA and CDR2 FQGTGA. The V and J ends lost 2 bases and 0 bases, in that order; junction bases with no gene match: 2. The CDR3 contains 15 residues.

This clone was seen once. The chain links TRBV7-9 to TRBJ2-3; no reliable D call. The V gene's germline CDR1 is SEHNR and CDR2 FQNEAQ (reference sequence). There are 11 residues in the CDR3. Trimming cost V 1 base and J 7 bases, with 3 bases left between them. CDR3 bases: TGTGCCAGCAGCTTAGATAATACGCAGTATTTT. It codes for CASSLDNTQYF.

This clone showed up just once. The V and J genes are TRBV11-1 and TRBJ1-1; D may be TRBD1 (6 bases). CDR1 and CDR2 (germline): SGHAT, FQDESV (reference sequence). CDR3 length: 14 residues. The germline V and J ends were trimmed by 7 bases and 3 bases, with 15 bases remaining between them. The DNA of the CDR3 is TGTGCCAGCAAACTTACAGGGCTCGACACTGAAGCTTTCTTT. The encoded protein is CASKLTGLDTEAFF.